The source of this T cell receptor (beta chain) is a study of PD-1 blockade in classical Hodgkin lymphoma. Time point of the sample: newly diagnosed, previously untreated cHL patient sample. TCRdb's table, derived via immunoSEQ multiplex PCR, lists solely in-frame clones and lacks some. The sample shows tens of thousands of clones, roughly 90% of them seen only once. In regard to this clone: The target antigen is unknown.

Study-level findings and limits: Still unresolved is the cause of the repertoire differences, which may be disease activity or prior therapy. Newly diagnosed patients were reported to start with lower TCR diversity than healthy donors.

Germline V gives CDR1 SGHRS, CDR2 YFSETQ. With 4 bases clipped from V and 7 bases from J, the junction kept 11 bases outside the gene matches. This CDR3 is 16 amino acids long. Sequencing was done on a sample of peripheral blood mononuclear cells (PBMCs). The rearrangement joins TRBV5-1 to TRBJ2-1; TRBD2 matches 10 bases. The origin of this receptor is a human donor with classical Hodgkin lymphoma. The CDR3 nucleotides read TGCGCCAGCAGCAGGACCCTAGCGGGAGTAAGTAATGAGCAGTTCTTC. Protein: CASSRTLAGVSNEQFF.